One TCR beta chain is described in this entry. Its antigen remains undetermined. No much larger clonotype is one base removed from it; base qualities were not supplied. This record belongs to a study of blood T cells in healthy people across ages (dated by TCRdb to about 2015). Notes on the research overall: In model experiments, roughly one uniquely barcoded TCR beta cDNA molecule per two T cells was captured by template switching. The donors were divided into four age groups: young (average around 15 years), middle-aged (approximately 39), aged (about 62) and long-lived (nearly 85). Using deep sequencing normalized with unique cDNA molecular identifiers, the study measured how TCR beta repertoire diversity changes with age. The study analyzed two additional independent replicas of 1 million unique cDNA reads from the same blood draw for two donors, one aged 18 to 30 and one aged 80 or older. To avoid experimental bias, donors of different ages were distributed randomly across sequencing lanes.

For CDR1 and CDR2, the germline V gene lists MNHEY and SVGEGT. At the junction V is shortened by 7 bases and J by 4 bases; bases outside the gene matches: 6. The cysteine opens and the phenylalanine closes a CDR3 of 15 amino acids. Of all the DNA, just the CDR3 is kept, 45 bases in frame from base 1. Systemically healthy Caucasian individuals from Russia, some 38 in total and aged about 6 to 100 years, were included as donors. Each donor gave about 9.2 milliliters of peripheral blood, drawn into EDTA-treated Vacutainer tubes. Ficoll-Paque density-gradient centrifugation was used to isolate PBMCs, with at least 6.5 million per sample. Total RNA, at least 6 micrograms per sample, was extracted from PBMCs with Trizol reagent. For every donor, flow cytometry on a PBMC aliquot measured the percentage of naive CD45RAhigh/CD27high T cells. Points the paper makes about the study in general: Conclusive comparison of naive and antigen-experienced compartments was prevented by the profiling of bulk unsorted PBMCs. Compared with the aged group, the long-lived group had more naive CD4+ T cells, fewer expanded clones and increased TCR diversity, a pattern suggesting age selection. Donor CMV infection status was unknown, potentially confounding age-related changes in expanded clonotypes. There was a strong correlation between observed TCR beta diversity and the percentage of naive T cells measured by flow cytometry. Estimates of total diversity from one million sequenced T cells were regarded as lower bounds and underestimates. Observed TCR beta diversity per million T cells fell roughly linearly with age, and a significant reduction was already apparent by age roughly 40.

Libraries came from 5' RACE. TCRdb lists the instrument as Illumina HiSeq 2500. A second about 7 to 12 cycle PCR used a sample-barcoded 5' primer and a J-beta primer mix. Each TCR beta cDNA molecule received a unique molecular identifier from a template-switch 5' adaptor carrying 12 random nucleotides. At least 2.5 million CDR3-containing paired-end reads were obtained from each sample. First-strand cDNA synthesis was performed from all RNA using the Mint cDNA synthesis kit, with priming by a TRBC-specific oligonucleotide. Following uracil-DNA glycosylase treatment, a first 18-cycle PCR with universal primers M1SS and BC2_uni_R was performed on all cDNA. For the original study's pipeline: For normalization, 1 million high-quality reads, each with a distinct molecular identifier, were randomly selected from each sample. Instead of being binned into consensus sequences, reads that shared molecular identifiers were thrown out. MiTCR, with a Q25 quality threshold and the strictest error-elimination algorithm, was used for CDR3 identification, clonotype clustering and error correction. A nonparametric unseen species model with Euler transformation was used to estimate a lower bound on total TCR beta diversity. Clones were called with MiXCR by TCRdb after fastp trimmed the public reads at Q25, and only in-frame beta chains were retained. Every entry covers one CDR3 protein and lists the most common genes and DNA from its rows. TCRdb, not the authors, supplied the V and J calls. The sample table records about 1.4 million distinct CDR3 sequences; approximately 59% of these occur just once. Roughly 7% of the sample goes to the ten largest clones.

The material sequenced was blood. The rearrangement combines TRBV6-2 or TRBV6-3 with TRBJ2-1, and 11 junction bases match TRBD1. This sequence was found in a man between 18 and 35 years old in good health. The CDR3 region: CASIGQGASYNEQFF. The nucleotide sequence reads TGTGCCAGCATCGGACAGGGGGCCTCGTACAATGAGCAGTTCTTC.